This T cell receptor (beta chain) comes out of a study of Ad26.COV2.S vaccination and SARS-CoV-2 variants. Study-level background: The donor was enrolled in the Ad26.COV2.S arm of the COV1001 trial.

As to treatment: some 19 received Ad26.COV2.S at low or high dose, single or two shots; about 5 received placebo; per-sample allocation not given. Day 63 after the first injection of vaccine or placebo was the sampling time. Regarding the study as a whole: Responses of T cells in total may have been underestimated by the TCR breadth and depth analyses. Participants given vaccine showed non-spike TCR breadth similar to that of placebo recipients.

Repertoires were generated with immunoSEQ multiplex PCR, while TCRdb's copy carries only in-frame clones and drops some. Of about 350,000 clones in the sample, 75% to 90% were seen once. As regards this clone: Its specificity is not known.

CDR1 GTSNPN and CDR2 SVGIG come from the germline V gene (reference sequence). With 3 bases removed from V and 3 bases from J, the gap between germline ends came to 8 bases. The CDR3 is 12 residues long. This sequence joins TRBV30 and TRBJ2-5; no reliable D call. This specimen consisted of peripheral blood, obtained in a trial of Ad26.COV2.S vaccine versus placebo. The origin of this receptor is a person between 18 and 65 years old who received the Ad26.COV2.S COVID-19 vaccine or a placebo. Here the CDR3 DNA reads TGTGCCTGGAGCCCCGTGGAAGAGACCCAGTACTTC. Residues: CAWSPVEETQYF.